The rows below give T cell receptor beta chains drawn from one sample of a study of identical twins. TCRdb recomputed calls from the 5' RACE reads with MiXCR, one row per CDR3 protein. The profile covers 1,800,000 or so distinct CDR3 sequences, with around 33% appearing a single time and 0.27% taken by the ten largest. Specimen: cord blood. The receptors derive from a newborn girl in good health. Each CDR3 is given with its conserved first and last residue. Each record gives: clone size, D gene, V gene, J gene, CDR3 protein. A D gene is named only where the DNA matches it firmly. Some rows mark clone size as missing; the rest say once, few, many or name a class of expanded clone.

>NA|TRBD2|TRBV10-1|TRBJ2-4
CASSEKRGVRFIQYF
>few|TRBD2|TRBV10-3|TRBJ2-7
CAISEPGLAGSYEQYF
>few|NA|TRBV2|TRBJ2-2
CASSVKGPAGELFF
>NA|TRBD2|TRBV20-1|TRBJ2-1
CSASAGPGLVGNEQFF
>NA|TRBD1|TRBV4-2|TRBJ1-5
CASSQASTGTTGQPQHF
>many|NA|TRBV25-1|TRBJ1-4
CASSPGQSATNEKLFF
>many|NA|TRBV7-2|TRBJ2-3
CASSLVSRVPTDTQYF
>many|TRBD1|TRBV12-3/TRBV12-4|TRBJ1-2
CASSPPGTGKSGYTF
>few|TRBD2|TRBV7-2|TRBJ2-1
CASRYGRGNDEQFF
>few|TRBD2|TRBV6-1|TRBJ2-1
CASSKRTPGTRARDEQFF
>NA|TRBD2|TRBV20-1|TRBJ2-1
CSARDRGLAYYNEQFF
>few|NA|TRBV24-1|TRBJ2-7
CATSDLQGREQYF
>few|TRBD1|TRBV4-1|TRBJ1-2
CASSSPGQGRNYGYTF
>few|NA|TRBV29-1|TRBJ2-1
CSVSLIYNEQFF
>NA|TRBD1|TRBV12-3/TRBV12-4|TRBJ1-2
CASRMTGVYGYTF
>NA|NA|TRBV12-3/TRBV12-4|TRBJ2-1
CASIAGAGSYDEQFF
>few|NA|TRBV7-9|TRBJ1-5
CASSWLGGPQHF
>NA|TRBD1|TRBV20-1|TRBJ1-1
CSARDRGEAFF
>NA|TRBD2|TRBV7-2|TRBJ2-5
CASSFALLAGSYNEQYF
>NA|NA|TRBV11-2|TRBJ2-4
CVSSSSLLAKNIQYF
>NA|NA|TRBV5-1|TRBJ2-7
CASSVYPGEPSYEQYF
>NA|NA|TRBV28|TRBJ2-7
CASSLWNRVWTSPYNEQYF
>NA|TRBD1|TRBV6-1|TRBJ1-2
CASSEAIRTGNYGYTF
>NA|NA|TRBV6-1|TRBJ1-2
CASTRKPTGYTF
>NA|NA|TRBV28|TRBJ2-7
CASRPGLLRGYEQYF
>few|NA|TRBV10-3|TRBJ2-3
CAIRAGQISTDTQYF